The 16 T cell receptor beta chains below all came from one sample that was sequenced in a study of beta chain features in type 1 diabetes. The investigators reverse transcribed all of the isolated RNA, so they sequenced expressed TCRB transcripts. Assay used: immunoSEQ multiplex PCR; TCRdb lists only in-frame clones, some missing. Here the sample spans about 620,000 clones, roughly 15% being singletons. Sequenced input: naive CD4+ T cells from blood. Source of these receptors: a man between 18 and 35 years old in good health.

The chain couples TRBV7-3 to TRBJ2-7, with D unresolved. The CDR3 is made up of 15 amino acids. Germline CDR1 and CDR2: SGHTA and FQGTGA. The V gene lost 0 bases and the J gene lost 0 bases, with 9 bases spanning the gap. The CDR3 sequence: CASSLTSLNSYEQYF. The DNA for the CDR3 is TGTGCCAGCAGCTTAACATCCCTGAACTCCTACGAGCAGTACTTC.

This rearrangement joins TRBV9 to TRBJ2-7, with D possibly called TRBD1 or TRBD2 (5 bases each). V gave up 4 bases and J gave up 2 bases, with 16 bases separating them. Germline V CDR1 and CDR2: SGDLS, YYNGEE. The CDR3 runs to 15 residues. In nucleotides, the CDR3 is TGTGCCAGCAGCCCTCTAGGGACGGAAACCTACGAGCAGTACTTC. Residues: CASSPLGTETYEQYF.

This clone was observed a handful of times. V is TRBV29-1 and J is TRBJ1-1, with unresolved D. The V and J ends lost 3 bases and 0 bases respectively, with 8 bases between them. Germline lookup yields CDR1 SQVTM and CDR2 ANQGSEA. The CDR3 runs to 13 residues. CDR3 in amino acids: CSVEKVMNTEAFF. Here the CDR3 DNA reads TGCAGCGTTGAGAAGGTTATGAACACTGAAGCTTTCTTT. The whole variable domain, filled in from reference TRBV29-1 and TRBJ1-1, reads SAVISQKPSRDICQRGTSLTIQCQVDSQVTMMFWYRQQPGQSLTLIATANQGSEATYESGFVIDKFPISRPNLTFSTLTVSNMSPEDSSIYLCSVEKVMNTEAFFGQGTRLTVV.

V gene TRBV10-2 combines with J gene TRBJ2-3; D remains unclear. CDR3 size: 14 residues. CDR1 WSHSY and CDR2 SAAADI come from the germline V gene. Deletions cut 6 bases from V and 2 bases from J, with 12 bases between. The CDR3 here is CASSGRVNTDTQYF. The CDR3 nucleotides read TGCGCCAGCAGCGGGCGCGTGAACACAGATACGCAGTATTTT.

The table lists this clone with a count of one. The genes are TRBV29-1 and TRBJ2-5, with 10 bases lining up with TRBD2. There are 15 residues in the CDR3. V dropped 5 bases and J dropped 5; count of bases not matched to a gene: 11. CDR1 and CDR2 from the germline V gene are SQVTM and ANQGSEA. CDR3 residues: CSVFPGSGGWETQYF. In DNA, the CDR3 is TGCAGCGTTTTTCCCGGTAGCGGGGGGTGGGAGACCCAGTACTTC.

This clone was counted between two and nine times. Here the CDR3 reads CASSHKVTGRRNTEAFF. The CDR3 bases are TGTGCCAGCAGCCACAAGGTCACAGGGCGGAGGAACACTGAAGCTTTCTTT. The V gene is TRBV14, the J gene TRBJ1-1; D is perhaps TRBD1 (6 bases). Trimming pared 3 bases from V and 1 base from J, leaving 18 bases between. Germline assignment: CDR1 SGHDN and CDR2 FVKESK. The CDR3 consists of 17 residues. Combining the CDR3 with reference TRBV14 and TRBJ1-1 gives the whole variable domain EAGVTQFPSHSVIEKGQTVTLRCDPISGHDNLYWYRRVMGKEIKFLLHFVKESKQDESGMPNNRFLAERTGGTYSTLKVQPAELEDSGVYFCASSHKVTGRRNTEAFFGQGTRLTVV.

The sample holds a few counts of this clone. CDR3 DNA sequence: TGTGCCAGCAGCTCCCGGGACCCTAGCACAGATACGCAGTATTTT. It specifies CASSSRDPSTDTQYF. V gene TRBV11-2 combines with J gene TRBJ2-3; D could derive from TRBD1 or TRBD2 (5 bases each). Looked up from germline, CDR1 is SGHAT and CDR2 is FQNNGV. V dropped 4 bases and J dropped 0 bases, with 11 bases sitting between them. This CDR3 contains 15 residues.

The chain couples TRBV7-2 to TRBJ2-1; D is ambiguous. The CDR3 extends over 13 amino acids. Germline lookup yields CDR1 SGHTA and CDR2 FQGNSA. V dropped 1 base and J dropped 7 bases, with 8 bases sitting between them. CDR3 in amino acids: CASSLGRWNEQFF. CDR3 nucleotide sequence: TGTGCCAGCAGCTTAGGCCGGTGGAATGAGCAGTTCTTC.

The chain has TRBV6-1 and TRBJ2-7, with D uncertain. V shed 6 bases and J shed 4 bases, with 16 bases lying between them. Germline V CDR1 and CDR2: MNHNS, SASEGT. The CDR3 is 14 residues long. CDR3 in amino acids: CASSALLSKYEQYF. Written as DNA, the CDR3 is TGTGCCAGCAGCGCACTACTCTCTAAGTACGAGCAGTACTTC.

This chain uses TRBV6-5 with TRBJ2-7, with D uncertain. The CDR3 sequence is 12 residues long. Germline CDR1 is MNHEY and CDR2 is SVGAGI. Trimming shortened V by 6 bases and J by 2 bases, and 8 bases separated the two germline ends. The CDR3 sequence: CASRSPTYEQYF. The DNA for the CDR3 is TGTGCCAGCAGGTCCCCGACCTACGAGCAGTACTTC.

This chain uses TRBV7-2 with TRBJ1-6, with D hard to call. V was shortened by 5 bases and J by 6 bases, with 8 bases between the two germline ends. CDR1 and CDR2 (germline): SGHTA, FQGNSA. The CDR3 has 13 amino acids. The CDR3 DNA reads as TGTGCCAGCAGCCCGATAGTTAATTCACCCCTCCACTTT. It specifies CASSPIVNSPLHF.

CDR3 sequence: CAWSVLSGLPNSPLHF. CDR3 sequence (DNA): TGTGCCTGGAGTGTACTGTCAGGACTGCCTAACTCACCCCTCCACTTT. The genes are TRBV30 and TRBJ1-6; D gene uncertain. This CDR3 is built from 16 residues. Trimming pared 0 bases from V and 10 bases from J, leaving 19 bases between. Germline values: CDR1 GTSNPN, CDR2 SVGIG (reference sequence).

The V and J genes are TRBV28 and TRBJ2-1; a weak D match, TRBD2 (6 bases). V gave up 5 bases and J gave up 1 base, with 12 bases separating them. Germline V lookup: CDR1 MDHEN, CDR2 SYDVKM. The CDR3 contains 15 residues. The CDR3 DNA follows: TGTGCCAGCAGTCCCGGGAGTCTGTCCTACAATGAGCAGTTCTTC. This sequence encodes CASSPGSLSYNEQFF.

The rearrangement links TRBV28 to TRBJ2-3; D is uncertain. Germline CDR1 and CDR2: MDHEN and SYDVKM. V gave up 7 bases and J gave up 3 bases, with 17 bases separating them. CDR3 length: 15 amino acids. CDR3 bases: TGTGCCAGCATCTCCCCCGGGTTGGGAACAGATACGCAGTATTTT. It encodes CASISPGLGTDTQYF.

The chain joins TRBV7-2 to TRBJ2-3; D not certain. Germline CDR1 and CDR2: SGHTA and FQGNSA. This CDR3 is built from 12 residues. V was trimmed by 6 bases and J by 6 bases, leaving 10 bases between them. The CDR3 DNA is TGTGCCAGCAGAAGGACGGCCGATACGCAGTATTTT. Residues: CASRRTADTQYF.

The chain is built from TRBV28 and TRBJ2-1; 8 nucleotides align to TRBD1. Looked up from germline, CDR1 is MDHEN and CDR2 is SYDVKM. V lost 1 base and J lost 6; bases outside the gene matches: 5. The CDR3 has 15 amino acids. CDR3 coding DNA: TGTGCCAGCAGTTTATCGGCCACAGGGGGCAATGAGCAGTTCTTC. Its translation is CASSLSATGGNEQFF.